A selection of T cell receptor beta chains follows, all from one sample in a study of CD8 T cells in Susac syndrome. TCRdb re-analysed the immunoSEQ multiplex PCR reads in MiXCR, keeping a single row per CDR3 protein. In the table there are around 130,000 distinct CDR3 sequences, around 75% of which are singletons. Source material: CD8+ T cells from PBMCs. The receptors stem from a human donor with multiple sclerosis. CDR3s include the opening cysteine and the closing phenylalanine or tryptophan. D genes are given only for firm matches. Only some rows state a clone size, as once, few, many or a class for expanded clones.

v_call	d_call	j_call	clone_size	cdr3_nt	cdr3_aa
TRBV27	.	TRBJ2-2	.	TGTGCCAGCAGTTTAATAGCCGCCACACGGAACACCGGGGAGCTGTTTTTT	CASSLIAATRNTGELFF
TRBV6-1	TRBD2	TRBJ2-7	.	TGTGCCAGCAGTGAAGTTGGGAGCGGGGGGCTGCGCTACGAGCAGTACTTC	CASSEVGSGGLRYEQYF
TRBV27	.	TRBJ1-2	.	TGTGCCAGCAGTTTACGGGGGGGCTCGGGATATGGCTACACCTTC	CASSLRGGSGYGYTF
TRBV19	.	TRBJ1-1	.	TGTGCCAGTAGTATAGCTGCCGTGGGGCCAACTGAAGCTTTCTTT	CASSIAAVGPTEAFF
TRBV27	TRBD1	TRBJ2-5	.	TGTGCCAGCAGTCCCTGGACAGGGTCGCAAGAGACCCAGTACTTC	CASSPWTGSQETQYF
TRBV27	.	TRBJ1-2	.	TGTGCCAGCGGTGAGGGGCCGGACGGGTTAGATGGCTACACCTTC	CASGEGPDGLDGYTF
TRBV7-9	TRBD1	TRBJ2-1	.	TGTGCCAGCGGCTTTTGGACAGGGGGCTCCTACAATGAGCAGTTCTTC	CASGFWTGGSYNEQFF
TRBV19	TRBD1	TRBJ1-5	.	TGTGCCAGCCGGGACAGGGGGGATCAGCCCCAGCATTTT	CASRDRGDQPQHF
TRBV9	TRBD1	TRBJ1-1	.	TGTGCCAGCAGCGTCGACAGGGGGGCTGAAGCTTTCTTT	CASSVDRGAEAFF
TRBV21-1	.	TRBJ1-5	.	TGTGCCAGCAGCACGGGGACAGGGGGCAACCAGCCCCAGCATTTT	CASSTGTGGNQPQHF
TRBV7-9	.	TRBJ2-2	.	TGTGCCAGCGGGTGGTTCACCGGGGAGCTGTTTTTT	CASGWFTGELFF
TRBV5-4	.	TRBJ1-1	few	TGTGCCAGCAGCCGACCGTACACTGAAGCTTTCTTT	CASSRPYTEAFF
TRBV2	.	TRBJ1-4	.	TGTGCCAGCAGACCAATGAAGTTGACAGTTGCCAATGAAAAACTGTTTTTT	CASRPMKLTVANEKLFF
TRBV12-5	.	TRBJ1-3	.	TGTGCTAGTGGTTTGGGTAACACCATATATTTT	CASGLGNTIYF
TRBV12-3/TRBV12-4	.	TRBJ1-2	.	TGTGCCAGCAGTTTATCCGGGCAAAAAAACTATGGCTACACCTTC	CASSLSGQKNYGYTF
TRBV11-2	TRBD1	TRBJ1-4	once	TGTGCCAGCAGCCCCATCTCGGGACAGACTGAAAAACTGTTTTTT	CASSPISGQTEKLFF
TRBV11-2	.	TRBJ1-1	once	TGTGCCAGCAGCTTAGCTGTAGGGACGGTAAGGAACACTGAAGCTTTCTTT	CASSLAVGTVRNTEAFF